These 7 T cell receptor beta chains share one sample of origin, sequenced in a study of T-cell reconstitution after alpha-beta-depleted transplantation in children. Using unique molecular identifiers, the investigators prepared the TCRbeta library. TCRdb recomputed calls from the PCR reads with MiXCR, one row per CDR3 protein. The sample has some 600,000 distinct CDR3 sequences; roughly 17% are singletons. The sample in question was PBMCs from the stem cell graft donor, obtained from the stem cell graft. The source is a human donor who donated a stem cell graft to a child with acute myeloid leukemia.

V usage is TRBV11-1 and J usage is TRBJ2-4, with TRBD1 identical over 8 bases. The CDR3 extends over 17 amino acids. Germline loops: CDR1 SGHAT, CDR2 FQDESV (reference sequence). Unmatched junction bases numbered 9, after V lost 0 bases and J lost 5 bases. The CDR3 loop is CASSLARTWTGQNIQYF. The DNA of the CDR3 is TGTGCCAGCAGCTTAGCGAGGACTTGGACAGGGCAAAACATTCAGTACTTC.

The genes are TRBV7-9 and TRBJ2-2; no definite D call. The ends were cut back, 0 bases at V and 6 bases at J, with 8 bases in the middle. This CDR3 spans 14 amino acids. CDR1 is SEHNR, CDR2 FQNEAQ, per germline (reference sequence). The CDR3 DNA follows: TGTGCCAGCAGCTTAGCATCGGAATCCGGGGAGCTGTTTTTT. Its protein is CASSLASESGELFF.

This sequence joins TRBV7-7 and TRBJ2-1; TRBD2 aligns across 7 bases. The CDR3 covers 17 residues. Germline CDR1 is SSHAT and CDR2 is FNYEAQ (reference sequence). The ends lost 5 bases at V and 5 bases at J; junction bases unmatched: 15. In nucleotides, the CDR3 is TGTGCCAGCAGCCAGGTCCCGTGGCTAGCGGACAACAATGAGCAGTTCTTC. It codes for CASSQVPWLADNNEQFF.

This chain connects TRBV9 to TRBJ2-3; tentative D call: TRBD2 (7 bases). The CDR3 is 15 amino acids. Germline V gene data show CDR1 as SGDLS and CDR2 as YYNGEE. Trimming stripped 1 base from V and 3 bases from J, with 12 bases between. The CDR3 DNA follows: TGTGCCAGCAGCGTAAAGGGGGGGCGGACAGATACGCAGTATTTT. Translating gives CASSVKGGRTDTQYF.

The J gene is TRBJ2-1, the V gene TRBV7-8, with 9 bases that match TRBD2. Germline-derived CDR1 and CDR2 are SGHVS and FQNEAQ. V was pared by 6 bases and J by 2 bases, with 5 bases of the junction left unmatched. The CDR3 sequence is 15 residues long. CDR3: CASRTRGGTYNEQFF. Written as DNA, the CDR3 is TGTGCCAGCAGAACGCGGGGGGGTACCTACAATGAGCAGTTCTTC.

This clonotype was recorded at least ten times. J is TRBJ1-1 and V is TRBV11-2; D remains unclear. The CDR3 covers 17 residues. The germline V gene has CDR1 SGHAT and CDR2 FQNNGV. Trimming took 1 base from V and 2 from J, leaving 17 bases between them. The chain's CDR3 is CASSLGGPHSPNTEAFF. DNA for the CDR3: TGTGCCAGCAGCTTAGGAGGTCCCCACAGCCCTAACACTGAAGCTTTCTTT.

The chain has TRBV6-5 and TRBJ1-4, with D tentatively TRBD1 (5 bases). V was cut by 2 bases and J by 1 base, with 11 bases left in between. Germline-derived CDR1 and CDR2 are MNHEY and SVGAGI. This CDR3 is 16 amino acids long. The DNA of the CDR3 is TGTGCCAGCAGTTACGGACTCCAGGGAACTAATGAAAAACTGTTTTTT. This gives the protein CASSYGLQGTNEKLFF.